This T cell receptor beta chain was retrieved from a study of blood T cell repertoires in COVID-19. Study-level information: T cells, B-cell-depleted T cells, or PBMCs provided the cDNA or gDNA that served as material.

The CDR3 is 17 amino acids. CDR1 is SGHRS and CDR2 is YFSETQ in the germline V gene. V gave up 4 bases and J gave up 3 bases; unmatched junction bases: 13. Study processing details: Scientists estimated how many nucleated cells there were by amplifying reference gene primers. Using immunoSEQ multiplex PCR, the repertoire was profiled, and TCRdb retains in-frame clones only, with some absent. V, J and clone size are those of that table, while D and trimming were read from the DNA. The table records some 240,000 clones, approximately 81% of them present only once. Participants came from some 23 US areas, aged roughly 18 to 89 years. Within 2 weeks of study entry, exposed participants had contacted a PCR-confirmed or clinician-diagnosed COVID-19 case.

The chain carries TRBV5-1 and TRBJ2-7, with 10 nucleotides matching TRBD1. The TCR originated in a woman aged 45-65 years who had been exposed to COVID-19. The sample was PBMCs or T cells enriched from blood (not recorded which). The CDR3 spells CASSRTGGAFNSYEQYF. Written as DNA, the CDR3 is TGCGCCAGCAGCCGGACAGGGGGGGCTTTTAACAGCTACGAGCAGTACTTC.